In this sample, the clone carrying this T cell receptor beta chain turned up once. Its specificity is unknown. In the naive CD8 group, cells lacked CD45RO and were positively selected for CCR7, so terminally differentiated effector memory CD45RA+ cells were left out. This record belongs to a study of shared clonotypes between healthy human individuals. Study-level points and caveats: There were few donors, and this limited the genetic and exposure-history diversity represented. Clonotypes which were not shared had lower generation probabilities than clonotypes that all four donors shared.

Replicate PCRs from sorted subsets contained around 200 ng DNA, which is 29,000 or so T cell genomes. The assay was immunoSEQ multiplex PCR, and TCRdb's table has in-frame clones only and misses some. This sample has 2 million to 2.5 million clones; about 94% occur once, and the top ten carry about 1.1%. Germline values: CDR1 ENHRY, CDR2 SYGVKD. The CDR3 spans 12 residues. Trimming pared 6 bases from V and 2 bases from J, leaving 5 bases between. This chain uses TRBV10-3 with TRBJ2-1; D is undetermined. This TCR was sampled from a man aged 18 to 30 in good health. The source material was naive CD8+ T cells sorted from blood. DNA for the CDR3: TGTGCCATCAGCCCCACCTACAATGAGCAGTTCTTC. Translated, it gives CAISPTYNEQFF.